This T cell receptor beta chain was documented in a study of OX40 agonist ivuxolimab in advanced cancers. Whole-study context: Patient treatment consisted of intravenous ivuxolimab administration every 2 weeks at 0.01 to 10 mg/kg. Eligibility admitted prior anti-PD-1, anti-PD-L1 or anti-CTLA-4 therapy; around 42% had some. Findings of the study overall: In CD8+ T cells, expanded clones were on average more numerous than in CD4+.

Data came from immunoSEQ multiplex PCR; TCRdb stores just in-frame clones and leaves some out. The sample has approximately 70,000 clones; 80% to 85% are singletons. In germline, CDR1 is DFQATT, CDR2 SNEGSKA (reference sequence). The germline V and J ends were trimmed by 7 bases and 2 bases, with 7 bases remaining between them. The CDR3 loop spans 11 amino acids. On this clone itself: The antigen is unknown.

The specimen was CD4+ or CD8+ T cells sorted from blood, collected in a trial of the OX40 agonist ivuxolimab. The chain uses TRBV20-1 and TRBJ2-3; TRBD2 is a possible D gene (5 bases). The receptor's source is an adult with an advanced solid tumor such as melanoma, head and neck, liver or kidney cancer. The CDR3 DNA follows: TGCAGTGGGGAGATCACAGATACGCAGTATTTT. Encoded protein: CSGEITDTQYF.